The 4 T cell receptor beta chains in this list originate from one sample, sequenced in a study of regulatory T cells in long-lasting Graves disease. The time point denotes: newly diagnosed GD, antithyroid drugs for less than 3 months. Generation of the TCR library employed RNA extracted from PBMCs. In building TCR beta libraries, iRepertoire HTBI primers were used together with Arm-PCR of CDR3 regions. Each CDR3 protein gets one entry after TCRdb re-called the multiplex PCR reads with MiXCR. The data contain around 320,000 distinct CDR3 sequences, about a sixth of them singletons. These data also featured in a second study, about T cells in Graves' hyperthyroidism and ophthalmopathy.

Sequenced here: peripheral blood mononuclear cells (PBMCs), sampled at new diagnosis, from a patient treated with antithyroid drugs. The receptor source for this set is a man in his forties with Graves disease.

The rearrangement joins TRBV3-1 to TRBJ1-1; D may be TRBD1 (5 bases). This CDR3 spans 14 amino acids. V lost 1 base to trimming and J lost 9 bases, with 15 bases between them. From germline, CDR1 is LGHDT and CDR2 YNNKEL (reference sequence). CDR3 protein: CASSQGRAGKKAFF. The CDR3 bases are TGTGCCAGCAGCCAAGGTAGGGCAGGGAAAAAAGCTTTCTTT.

Of note for this clonotype: It may be a read error: a sequence one base away is much more abundant. V is TRBV7-2 and J is TRBJ2-3; TRBD1 matches at 7 bases. In germline, CDR1 is SGHTA, CDR2 FQGNSA. The CDR3 totals 16 residues. In nucleotides, the CDR3 is TGTGCCGGCAGCTTATTAGGGGGCCCTAGCACAGATACGCAGTATTTT. Protein sequence: CAGSLLGGPSTDTQYF.

This clonotype was seen many times. The rearrangement joins TRBV20-1 to TRBJ1-2; D unresolved. The CDR3 covers 12 residues. In germline, CDR1 is DFQATT, CDR2 SNEGSKA (reference sequence). The ends were cut back, 1 base at V and 2 bases at J, with 5 bases in the middle. CDR3 in amino acids: CSARVGNYGYTF. As DNA, the CDR3 is TGCAGTGCTAGAGTAGGGAACTATGGCTACACCTTC.

This clonotype was seen repeatedly, ten times or more. In DNA, the CDR3 is TGTGCCAGCAGCGAACCCGGACAGCGGAAAAACATTCAGTACTTC. Translated: CASSEPGQRKNIQYF. V is TRBV3-1 and J is TRBJ2-4, with a weak D call TRBD1 (6 bases). The CDR3 covers 15 residues. V was shortened by 5 bases and J by 4 bases, with 15 bases between the two germline ends. Germline V gives CDR1 LGHDT, CDR2 YNNKEL (reference sequence). The variable domain in full, with the rest retrieved from reference TRBV3-1 and TRBJ2-4, is DTAVSQTPKYLVTQMGNDKSIKCEQNLGHDTMYWYKQDSKKFLKIMFSYNNKELIINETVPNRFSPKSPDKAHLNLHINSLELGDSAVYFCASSEPGQRKNIQYFGAGTRLSVL.